These 6 T cell receptor beta chains were all obtained from the same sample, sequenced in a study of cytomegalovirus exposure and HLA in healthy donors. The PCR had 60 Vbeta and 13 Jbeta primers. Profiling relied on immunoSEQ multiplex PCR, and the TCRdb table lists in-frame clones only, not all of them. This sample yields fewer than 250,000 clones, of which 65% to 85% are seen a single time; more than 1.5% belongs to the top ten. The source material was PBMCs. These receptors all come from a man aged 18-30 years in good health and CMV-seronegative.

This CDR3 is CASSFNRDTEAFF. In nucleotides, the CDR3 is TGTGCCAGCAGCTTTAACAGGGACACTGAAGCTTTCTTT. The genes are TRBV11-2 and TRBJ1-1; D may be TRBD1 (6 bases). V lost 3 bases and J 3 bases, leaving 8 bases between the germline ends. This CDR3 spans 13 amino acids. Germline CDR1 SGHAT, CDR2 FQNNGV.

This chain joins TRBV5-1 and TRBJ2-1; tentatively, D is TRBD1 (6 bases). The CDR3 extends over 18 amino acids. The germline CDR1 and CDR2 sequences are SGHRS and YFSETQ. V was shortened by 1 base and J by 5 bases, with 22 bases between the two germline ends. The DNA for the CDR3 is TGCGCCAGCAGCTTGCCACCCTATCAGGGGACGGCCGACAATGAGCAGTTCTTC. This codes for CASSLPPYQGTADNEQFF.

The chain recombines TRBV10-3 with TRBJ1-1; the match to TRBD1 covers 7 bases. After removal of 2 bases from V and 4 bases from J, the junction contained 16 bases not matched to a gene. Per germline, CDR1 ENHRY and CDR2 SYGVKD. This CDR3 is 18 amino acids long. In nucleotides, the CDR3 is TGTGCCATCAGTGAGCTCCCTCCCTCCGACAGGGCGGGCACTGAAGCTTTCTTT. It specifies CAISELPPSDRAGTEAFF.

This sequence joins TRBV5-3 and TRBJ2-1; 8 nucleotides align to TRBD1. TRBV5-3 is an ORF; its function is uncertain. V was clipped by 0 bases and J by 8 bases; unmatched bases: 4. CDR3 length: 14 residues. CDR3 DNA sequence: TGTGCCAGAAGCTTGGCTGGCAGGGGGCATGAGCAGTTCTTC. Translating gives CARSLAGRGHEQFF.

This rearrangement joins TRBV28 to TRBJ2-7; no definite D call. Per germline, CDR1 MDHEN and CDR2 SYDVKM. V was pared by 5 bases and J by 3 bases, with 5 bases between. CDR3 length: 11 amino acids. CDR3 nucleotides: TGTGCCAGCAGTGTTTACTACGAGCAGTACTTC. Amino acids: CASSVYYEQYF.

In its sample, this clone was seen once. This chain joins TRBV7-2 and TRBJ2-7; 14 nucleotides match TRBD2. The V and J ends lost 4 bases and 10 bases, in that order; junction bases with no gene match: 9. The CDR3 totals 15 residues. The germline CDR1 and CDR2 sequences are SGHTA and FQGNSA. Written as DNA, the CDR3 is TGTGCCAGCAGCTCCTCCCCGACTAGCGGGAGGGCCCAGTACTTC. Its protein is CASSSSPTSGRAQYF.